This T cell receptor (beta chain) comes out of a study of blood T cell repertoires in COVID-19. Study information: The United States, Italy and Spain were the sources of the acute and convalescent COVID-19 samples. PBMCs, B-cell-depleted T cells, or T cells were the source of the cDNA or gDNA that made up the material.

V was trimmed by 2 bases and J by 6 bases, leaving 6 bases between them. This CDR3 has 12 residues. Profiling relied on immunoSEQ multiplex PCR, and the TCRdb table lists in-frame clones only, not all of them. The sample yields about 340,000 clones, around nine tenths seen once. The Seattle patients joined while their infection was active and were tracked longitudinally afterward. The clonotype was recovered from a woman aged 60 to 75 with COVID-19, enrolled during active disease. The chain uses TRBV12-3 or TRBV12-4 and TRBJ2-3; no firm D call. Sequenced input: peripheral blood. The CDR3 sequence: CASSLLSDTQYF. CDR3 nucleotide sequence: TGTGCCAGCAGTTTATTGTCGGATACGCAGTATTTT.